Below, 17 T cell receptor beta chains from the same sample are listed, as sequenced in a study of blood T cell repertoires in COVID-19. TCRdb's table, derived via immunoSEQ multiplex PCR, lists solely in-frame clones and lacks some. This table has around 150,000 clones, 88% appearing once. Material for sequencing was peripheral blood. Every receptor here comes from a man aged 55 to 70 with active or convalescent COVID-19.

J is TRBJ2-7 and V is TRBV20-1, with 7 bases fitting TRBD1. The CDR3 extends over 14 amino acids. The V gene's germline CDR1 is DFQATT and CDR2 SNEGSKA (reference sequence). Germline trimming cut 3 bases from V and 2 bases from J; bases unmatched to any gene: 7. CDR3 residues: CSASEGARPYEQYF. As DNA, the CDR3 is TGCAGTGCTAGTGAGGGGGCACGACCCTACGAGCAGTACTTC.

This rearrangement joins TRBV19 to TRBJ1-2, with 8 bases lining up with TRBD1. In germline, CDR1 is LNHDA, CDR2 SQIVND (reference sequence). The CDR3 runs 16 residues. The trim removed 6 bases at V and 8 bases at J, leaving 17 bases unmatched. The chain's CDR3 is CASRPRGQAKEKGYTF. Written as DNA, the CDR3 is TGTGCCAGTAGACCCCGGGGACAGGCAAAAGAAAAGGGCTACACCTTC.

Concerning this clone: The junction differs from germline at one of its ends, possibly a read error. V and J are TRBV7-7 and TRBJ2-5; 7 bases map to TRBD2. The CDR3 is made up of 16 amino acids. Germline CDR1 and CDR2: SSHAT and FNYEAQ (reference sequence). CDR3 in amino acids: CASSFGGVAGQETQYF. The CDR3 bases are TGTGCTAGCAGCTTCGGCGGGGTAGCGGGTCAAGAGACCCAGTACTTC.

This clone is a singleton in its sample. This sequence joins TRBV4-1 and TRBJ2-7, with TRBD1 identical over 7 bases. The V and J ends lost 5 bases and 1 base, in that order; junction bases with no gene match: 5. The CDR3 extends over 14 amino acids. The germline gives CDR1 MGHRA, CDR2 YSYEKL. The chain's CDR3 is CASSGRQGSYEQYF. CDR3 bases: TGCGCCAGCAGCGGTCGACAGGGATCCTACGAGCAGTACTTC.

This chain uses TRBV7-3 with TRBJ2-2; 13 bases are a match to TRBD2. The germline CDR1 and CDR2 sequences are SGHTA and FQGTGA. The CDR3 covers 19 residues. Trimming removed 5 bases from V and 0 bases from J; junction bases left unmatched: 9. CDR3 amino acids: CASSPQGLAGRSNTGELFF. The DNA for the CDR3 is TGTGCCAGCAGCCCCCAGGGACTAGCGGGGCGATCGAACACCGGGGAGCTGTTTTTT.

As DNA, the CDR3 is TGTGCCAGCAGCTTTATCGGCGTCCAGGGGCCCTACGAGCAGTACTTC. It specifies CASSFIGVQGPYEQYF. The J gene is TRBJ2-7, the V gene TRBV5-4; D is perhaps TRBD1 (6 bases). Germline loops: CDR1 SGHNT, CDR2 YYREEE (reference sequence). The V end was cut by 2 bases, the J end by 2 bases, with 17 bases between. The CDR3 spans 16 residues.

V and J are TRBV27 and TRBJ2-7, with 10 bases identical to TRBD1. After removal of 0 bases from V and 6 bases from J, the junction contained 5 bases not matched to a gene. CDR3 length: 15 residues. Germline lookup yields CDR1 MNHEY and CDR2 SMNVEV (reference sequence). CDR3 nucleotides: TGTGCCAGCAGTTTATCTGGGACAGGGGTAGGCGAGCAGTACTTC. This sequence encodes CASSLSGTGVGEQYF.

Here the CDR3 DNA reads TGTGCCAGCAGCCGCCGGCAGGGGGATGGCTACACCTTC. Encoded protein: CASSRRQGDGYTF. The rearrangement joins TRBV3-1 (or the pseudogene TRBV3-2) to TRBJ1-2; 7 nucleotides agree with TRBD1. Germline V gene lookup returns CDR1 LGHDT and CDR2 YNNKEL (reference sequence). The CDR3 consists of 13 residues. V was pared by 4 bases and J by 6 bases, with 5 bases of the junction left unmatched.

V gene TRBV5-1 combines with J gene TRBJ2-4; 7 nucleotides line up with TRBD2. Germline CDR1 SGHRS, CDR2 YFSETQ. J was trimmed by 6 bases and V by 4 bases; bases with no gene match: 13. The CDR3 sequence is 16 residues long. CDR3 sequence: CASSTRLASATNIQYF. The CDR3 DNA reads TGCGCCAGCAGCACGAGACTAGCTTCCGCTACAAACATTCAGTACTTC.

A remark on this clone: This may stem from a read error, because a much larger clone lies one nucleotide away. V usage is TRBV6-1 and J usage is TRBJ1-1, with 8 positions matching TRBD1. This CDR3 is 14 amino acids long. CDR1 is MNHNS and CDR2 is SASEGT in the germline V gene. J was trimmed by 1 base and V by 5 bases; bases with no gene match: 3. The CDR3 spells CASSPTGANTEAFF. The DNA for the CDR3 is TGTGCCAGCAGTCCGACAGGGGCGAACACTGAAGCTTTCTTT.

J is TRBJ1-2 and V is TRBV28, with D possibly matching TRBD1 (5 bases). With 6 bases removed from V and 4 bases from J, the gap between germline ends came to 18 bases. The CDR3 runs 15 residues. CDR1 is MDHEN and CDR2 is SYDVKM in the germline V gene. Here the CDR3 DNA reads TGTGCCAGCAGGAGGAATCCCAGGGTAATCTATGGCTACACCTTC. Translation: CASRRNPRVIYGYTF.

The CDR3 sequence: CASSLLGLAGNYEQYF. In DNA form, the CDR3 reads TGTGCCAGCAGCTTACTTGGACTAGCGGGAAACTACGAGCAGTACTTC. The genes are TRBV7-2 and TRBJ2-7; 12 bases are shared with TRBD2. Trimming at V came to 2 bases and at J to 3 bases, leaving 5 bases not matched to a gene. This CDR3 comprises 16 residues. Germline-derived CDR1 and CDR2 are SGHTA and FQGNSA.

The chain carries TRBV30 and TRBJ1-1; D gene uncertain. Germline CDR1 and CDR2: GTSNPN and SVGIG (reference sequence). V was cut by 5 bases and J by 2 bases, with 9 bases left in between. The CDR3 runs to 12 residues. CDR3 protein: CAWSGFNTEAFF. The CDR3 DNA sequence: TGTGCCTGGTCGGGGTTCAACACTGAAGCTTTCTTT.

The chain links TRBV7-8 to TRBJ1-5; the D is unclear. The CDR3 totals 14 residues. Germline CDR1 SGHVS, CDR2 FQNEAQ. V lost 2 bases and J lost 8, with 13 bases in between. CDR3 sequence reads: CASSLNRRREPQHF. As DNA, the CDR3 is TGTGCCAGCAGCTTAAATCGCAGGAGGGAGCCCCAGCATTTT.

This clone was seen only a few times. The chain is built from TRBV29-1 and TRBJ1-1, with a weak D call TRBD1 (6 bases). This CDR3 is built from 14 residues. Germline values: CDR1 SQVTM, CDR2 ANQGSEA. V dropped 5 bases and J dropped 4 bases, with 17 bases sitting between them. The CDR3 DNA follows: TGCAGCGTTCTCAGGGCGGGGGGCGGCACTGAAGCTTTCTTT. It specifies CSVLRAGGGTEAFF.

The gene calls are TRBV2 and TRBJ2-7, with TRBD2 as a possible D gene (6 bases). Looked up from germline, CDR1 is SNHLY and CDR2 is FYNNEI. V was clipped by 6 bases and J by 3 bases, with 27 bases between them. There are 18 residues in the CDR3. CDR3: CASRGDPGGLGLDYEQYF. The CDR3 bases are TGTGCCAGCAGGGGGGACCCTGGAGGGCTGGGTTTAGACTACGAGCAGTACTTC.

The V call is TRBV5-1, the J call TRBJ2-7; D uncertain. The V end was cut by 4 bases, the J end by 4 bases, with 12 bases between. The germline V gene has CDR1 SGHRS and CDR2 YFSETQ. The CDR3 extends over 13 amino acids. CDR3 protein: CASSQHSNYEQYF. The CDR3 region has the DNA TGCGCCAGCAGCCAACACAGTAATTACGAGCAGTACTTC.